A selection of T cell receptor beta chains follows, all from one sample in a study of blood T cell repertoires in COVID-19. TCRdb keeps only in-frame clones here, not all; method: immunoSEQ multiplex PCR. The data hold approximately 97,000 clones, with more than 85% observed a single time. Sequencing was performed on peripheral blood. Receptors were obtained from a man in his fifties with active or convalescent COVID-19. Both conserved end residues are part of each CDR3. A D gene is named only where the DNA matches it firmly. Clone size is given for some rows only: seen once, a few or many times, or a class if the clone is expanded.

j_gene	d_gene	v_gene	abundance	CDR3aa	CDR3nt
TRBJ1-5	NA	TRBV21-1	NA	CARLKTGQPQHF	TGTGCCAGACTTAAGACTGGCCAGCCCCAGCATTTT
TRBJ1-1	TRBD1	TRBV5-1	NA	CASSPSDRALNTEAFF	TGCGCCAGCAGCCCGTCGGACAGGGCCCTGAACACTGAAGCTTTCTTT
TRBJ2-1	NA	TRBV6-1	NA	CASSESGQKQFF	TGTGCCAGCAGTGAAAGTGGACAAAAGCAGTTCTTC
TRBJ2-1	NA	TRBV28	NA	CASSLRDFGYEQFF	TGTGCCAGCAGTTTAAGGGACTTTGGGTATGAGCAGTTCTTC
TRBJ1-2	TRBD1	TRBV7-9	few	CASSSGQGRYGYTF	TGTGCCAGCAGCTCGGGACAGGGGCGGTATGGCTACACCTTC
TRBJ1-1	NA	TRBV19	NA	CASSEGHRNTEAFF	TGTGCCAGTAGTGAGGGACACAGGAACACTGAAGCTTTCTTT
TRBJ2-5	NA	TRBV9	NA	CASSVGQMDSQETQYF	TGTGCCAGCAGCGTAGGCCAAATGGACTCGCAAGAGACCCAGTACTTC
TRBJ2-1	TRBD2	TRBV9	NA	CASSVGTSGPEQFF	TGTGCCAGCAGCGTCGGGACTAGCGGGCCTGAGCAGTTCTTC
TRBJ2-3	TRBD1	TRBV7-9	NA	CASSPGTGATDTQYF	TGTGCCAGCAGCCCGGGGACAGGGGCGACAGATACGCAGTATTTT
TRBJ1-2	NA	TRBV12-3/TRBV12-4	NA	CASRRGPPGYTF	TGTGCCAGCAGGCGGGGACCGCCTGGCTACACCTTC
TRBJ1-1	TRBD1	TRBV6-5	NA	CASSYSGGMNTEAFF	TGTGCCAGCAGTTACTCAGGGGGCATGAACACTGAAGCTTTCTTT
TRBJ1-6	NA	TRBV28	NA	CASSLWFRGSYNSPLHF	TGTGCCAGCAGTTTATGGTTCAGGGGATCCTATAATTCACCCCTCCACTTT
TRBJ2-1	TRBD2	TRBV18	NA	CASSPRGVPLYNEQFF	TGTGCCAGCTCACCCCGGGGGGTCCCCCTCTACAATGAGCAGTTCTTC
TRBJ2-5	NA	TRBV7-6	NA	CASSSAGTSGLGTQYF	TGTGCCAGCAGCTCGGCGGGGACGTCAGGTCTCGGGACCCAGTACTTC